These 16 T cell receptor beta chains originate from one sample sequenced in a study of cytomegalovirus exposure and HLA in healthy donors. This table comes from immunoSEQ multiplex PCR, and its TCRdb copy is limited to in-frame clones, with some not included. The table shows about 97,000 clones, with about 95% occurring only once. The sequenced sample was PBMCs. The receptors here all came from a woman between 18 and 29 years old in good health and CMV-seronegative.

V gene TRBV7-2 combines with J gene TRBJ2-7; TRBD2 might be the D (6 bases). Germline V CDR1 and CDR2: SGHTA, FQGNSA. The CDR3 totals 14 residues. V lost 4 bases and J lost 4, with 14 bases in between. CDR3 loop: CASSYPGRGYEQYF. Written as DNA, the CDR3 is TGTGCCAGCAGCTACCCCGGGAGAGGTTACGAGCAGTACTTC.

This clone was observed once. The chain joins TRBV18 to TRBJ1-2, with D perhaps matching TRBD1 (5 bases). From germline, CDR1 is KGHSH and CDR2 LQKENI. The germline V and J ends were trimmed by 3 bases and 8 bases, with 10 bases remaining between them. This CDR3 comprises 12 residues. The CDR3 bases are TGTGCCAGCTCACCTTGGGGGGAAGGCTACACCTTC. Translated: CASSPWGEGYTF.

The genes are TRBV30 and TRBJ2-5; perhaps TRBD2 as D (5 bases). This CDR3 is 13 amino acids long. Trimming cost V 5 bases and J 5 bases, with 15 bases left between them. The germline CDR1 and CDR2 sequences are GTSNPN and SVGIG (reference sequence). Here the CDR3 reads CAWETTSQETQYF. The CDR3 bases are TGTGCCTGGGAAACAACTAGTCAGGAGACCCAGTACTTC.

V and J are TRBV11-3 and TRBJ2-2; the D gene is possibly TRBD1 (6 bases). Trimming cost V 2 bases and J 5 bases, with 15 bases left between them. CDR1 is SGHNT and CDR2 is YENEEA in the germline V gene. The CDR3 sequence is 16 residues long. The CDR3 DNA reads TGTGCCAGCAGCTTACTGGGGGCCACGGGAACCGGGGAGCTGTTTTTT. Amino acids: CASSLLGATGTGELFF.

The V call is TRBV29-1, the J call TRBJ2-1; a weak D match, TRBD1 (6 bases). The CDR3 contains 13 residues. CDR1 SQVTM and CDR2 ANQGSEA come from the germline V gene. V was pared by 6 bases and J by 7 bases, with 16 bases between. CDR3 nucleotides: TGCAGCGTCGGACAGATCTCGAGGAATGAGCAGTTCTTC. This translates into CSVGQISRNEQFF.

The chain's CDR3 is CASSKPPSYEQYF. CDR3 nucleotides: TGTGCCAGCAGCAAGCCTCCTTCCTACGAGCAGTACTTC. The genes are TRBV5-4 and TRBJ2-7, with unresolved D. Germline V gene lookup returns CDR1 SGHNT and CDR2 YYREEE (reference sequence). The V end lost 4 bases, the J end lost 1 base, and 9 bases lay between the germline ends. CDR3 length equals 13 residues.

This clone was counted once. This chain links TRBV18 with TRBJ1-5, with D hard to call. Trimming took 0 bases from V and 2 from J, leaving 11 bases between them. Per the germline V gene, CDR1 is KGHSH and CDR2 is LQKENI. CDR3 length: 16 amino acids. CDR3 coding DNA: TGTGCCAGCTCACCACCGGTCGACGGAGGCAATCAGCCCCAGCATTTT. Its translation: CASSPPVDGGNQPQHF.

The gene calls are TRBV6-6 and TRBJ1-1; unclear D gene. Trimming cost V 8 bases and J 4 bases, with 17 bases left between them. CDR1 is MNHNY, CDR2 SVGAGI, per germline (reference sequence). CDR3 size: 14 residues. This chain's CDR3 is CASRHGRQATEAFF. For the CDR3, the DNA is TGTGCCAGCCGACACGGGAGGCAGGCCACTGAAGCTTTCTTT.

The CDR3 protein is CASSLATGDNYGYTF. CDR3 coding DNA: TGTGCCAGCAGCTTAGCTACAGGGGATAACTATGGCTACACCTTC. The chain recombines TRBV7-9 with TRBJ1-2, with TRBD1 matching over 7 bases. CDR1 SEHNR and CDR2 FQNEAQ come from the germline V gene (reference sequence). The V segment lost 0 bases and the J segment 1 base; nucleotides outside the gene matches: 2. The CDR3 is 15 amino acids.

The chain uses TRBV2 and TRBJ1-4, with TRBD1 matching 9 bases. V shed 4 bases and J 4 bases; nucleotides not matched to a gene: 4. The CDR3 runs to 15 residues. Germline CDR1 and CDR2: SNHLY and FYNNEI. The CDR3, as DNA: TGTGCCAGCAGTGGGGGGGACAGGGATAATGAAAAACTGTTTTTT. This translates into CASSGGDRDNEKLFF.

The chain links TRBV23-1 to TRBJ1-4; D remains unclear. TRBV23-1 belongs to the ORF category, with a function that is uncertain. V lost 0 bases, J lost 0 bases, and 14 bases lay in between. There are 18 residues in the CDR3. The CDR3 is CASSQSAGYRTTNEKLFF. The CDR3 DNA sequence: TGCGCCAGCAGTCAATCGGCAGGATACAGAACAACTAATGAAAAACTGTTTTTT.

In its sample, this clone was seen once. The CDR3, as DNA: TGTGCCAGCAGCGCTTTTAAAAATACAGCTGGCGAGCAGTACTTC. Translated, it gives CASSAFKNTAGEQYF. The rearrangement uses TRBV11-3 and TRBJ2-7; D unresolved. CDR3 size: 15 residues. The germline CDR1 and CDR2 sequences are SGHNT and YENEEA. The V end was cut by 5 bases, the J end by 6 bases, with 20 bases between.

The chain combines TRBV27 with TRBJ2-4, with a possible D match to TRBD2 (6 bases). Trimming removed 4 bases at V and 6 bases at J, with 10 bases between. Germline values: CDR1 MNHEY, CDR2 SMNVEV (reference sequence). The CDR3 is 13 residues long. CDR3 coding DNA: TGTGCCAGCAGTTCCTACGGGGGAAACATTCAGTACTTC. Protein sequence: CASSSYGGNIQYF.

The V and J genes are TRBV9 and TRBJ2-3; 9 bases are shared with TRBD1. This CDR3 is 16 amino acids long. From germline, CDR1 is SGDLS and CDR2 YYNGEE. The junction had 10 bases not matched to a gene; V was cut back by 4 bases and J by 4 bases. This CDR3 reads CASSSRGDRVPDTQYF. CDR3 sequence (DNA): TGTGCCAGCAGCTCCAGAGGGGACAGGGTTCCAGATACGCAGTATTTT.

The chain carries TRBV7-2 and TRBJ1-1; 7 nucleotides align to TRBD1. From germline, CDR1 is SGHTA and CDR2 FQGNSA. This CDR3 spans 14 amino acids. J lost 7 bases, V lost 5 bases, and 10 bases had no gene match. As DNA, the CDR3 is TGTGCCAGCAGCCTAAACAGGGGACGGTTTGAAGCTTTCTTT. Residues: CASSLNRGRFEAFF.

This chain connects TRBV10-3 to TRBJ2-7; no clear D gene. V lost 0 bases to trimming and J lost 3 bases, with 12 bases between them. Germline CDR1 is ENHRY and CDR2 is SYGVKD. This CDR3 is 15 amino acids long. This chain's CDR3 is CAISESTGGSYEQYF. The CDR3 coding sequence is TGTGCCATCAGTGAGTCGACGGGTGGCAGCTACGAGCAGTACTTC.